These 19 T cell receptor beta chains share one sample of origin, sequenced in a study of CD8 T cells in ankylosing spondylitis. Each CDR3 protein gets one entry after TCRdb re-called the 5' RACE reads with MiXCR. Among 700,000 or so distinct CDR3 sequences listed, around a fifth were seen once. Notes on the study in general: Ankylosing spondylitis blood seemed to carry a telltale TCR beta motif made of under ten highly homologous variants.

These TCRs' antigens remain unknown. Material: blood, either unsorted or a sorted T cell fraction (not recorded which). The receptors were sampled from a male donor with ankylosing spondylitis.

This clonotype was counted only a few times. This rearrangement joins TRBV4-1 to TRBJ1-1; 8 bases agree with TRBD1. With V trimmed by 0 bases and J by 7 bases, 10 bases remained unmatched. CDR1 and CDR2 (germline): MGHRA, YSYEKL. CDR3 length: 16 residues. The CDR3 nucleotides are TGCGCCAGCAGCCAAGACTCCGGGACAGGAAATTATGAAGCTTTCTTT. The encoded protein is CASSQDSGTGNYEAFF.

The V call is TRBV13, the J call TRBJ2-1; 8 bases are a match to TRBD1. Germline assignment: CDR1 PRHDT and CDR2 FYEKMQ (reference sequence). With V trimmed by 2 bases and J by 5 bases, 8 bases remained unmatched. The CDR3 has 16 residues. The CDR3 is CASSLITGTGNNEQFF. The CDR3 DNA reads TGTGCCAGCAGCTTAATCACCGGGACAGGCAACAATGAGCAGTTCTTC.

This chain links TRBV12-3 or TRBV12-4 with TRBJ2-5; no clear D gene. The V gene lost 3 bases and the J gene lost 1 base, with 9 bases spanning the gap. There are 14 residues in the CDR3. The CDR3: CASSFFRAQETQYF. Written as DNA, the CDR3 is TGTGCCAGCAGTTTTTTCCGGGCCCAAGAGACCCAGTACTTC.

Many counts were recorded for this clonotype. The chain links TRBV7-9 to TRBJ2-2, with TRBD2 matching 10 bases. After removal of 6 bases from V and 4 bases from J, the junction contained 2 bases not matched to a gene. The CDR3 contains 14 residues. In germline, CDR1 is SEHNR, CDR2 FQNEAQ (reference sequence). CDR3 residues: CASSRTSGTGELFF. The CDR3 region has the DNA TGTGCCAGCAGTCGGACTAGCGGCACCGGGGAGCTGTTTTTT.

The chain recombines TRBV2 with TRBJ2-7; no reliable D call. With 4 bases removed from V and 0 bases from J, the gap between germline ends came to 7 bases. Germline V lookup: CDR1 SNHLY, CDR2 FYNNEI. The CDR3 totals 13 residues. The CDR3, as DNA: TGTGCCAGCAGTGGTGACCCCTCCTACGAGCAGTACTTC. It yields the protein CASSGDPSYEQYF.

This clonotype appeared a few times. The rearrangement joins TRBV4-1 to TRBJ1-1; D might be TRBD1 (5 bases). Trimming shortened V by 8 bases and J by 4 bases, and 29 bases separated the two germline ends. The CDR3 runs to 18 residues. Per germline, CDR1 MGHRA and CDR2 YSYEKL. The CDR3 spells CASSQFPHGAVGVTEAFF. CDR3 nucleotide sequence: TGCGCCAGCTCCCAATTCCCTCACGGAGCCGTGGGGGTCACTGAAGCTTTCTTT.

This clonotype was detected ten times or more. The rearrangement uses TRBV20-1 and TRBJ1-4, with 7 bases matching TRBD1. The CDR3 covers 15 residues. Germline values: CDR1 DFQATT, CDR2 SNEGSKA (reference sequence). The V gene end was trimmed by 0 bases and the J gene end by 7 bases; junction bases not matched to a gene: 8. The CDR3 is CSARDTGAGGEKLFF. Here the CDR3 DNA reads TGCAGTGCTAGAGATACAGGGGCAGGAGGTGAAAAACTGTTTTTT.

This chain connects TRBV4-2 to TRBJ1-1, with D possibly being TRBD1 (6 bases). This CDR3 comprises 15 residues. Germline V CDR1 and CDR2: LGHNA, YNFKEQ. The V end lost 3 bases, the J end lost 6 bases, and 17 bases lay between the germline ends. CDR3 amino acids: CASSQVSTGIPEAFF. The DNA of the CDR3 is TGTGCCAGCAGCCAGGTTTCTACAGGGATCCCTGAAGCTTTCTTT.

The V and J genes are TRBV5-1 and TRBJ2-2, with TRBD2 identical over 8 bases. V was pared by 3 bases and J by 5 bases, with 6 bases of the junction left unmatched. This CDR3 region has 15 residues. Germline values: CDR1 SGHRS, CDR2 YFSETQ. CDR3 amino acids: CASSSRAGGTGELFF. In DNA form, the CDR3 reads TGCGCCAGCAGCTCCCGGGCGGGAGGAACCGGGGAGCTGTTTTTT. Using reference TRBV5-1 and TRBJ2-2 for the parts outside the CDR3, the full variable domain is KAGVTQTPRYLIKTRGQQVTLSCSPISGHRSVSWYQQTPGQGLQFLFEYFSETQRNKGNFPGRFSGRQFSNSRSEMNVSTLELGDSALYLCASSSRAGGTGELFFGEGSRLTVL.

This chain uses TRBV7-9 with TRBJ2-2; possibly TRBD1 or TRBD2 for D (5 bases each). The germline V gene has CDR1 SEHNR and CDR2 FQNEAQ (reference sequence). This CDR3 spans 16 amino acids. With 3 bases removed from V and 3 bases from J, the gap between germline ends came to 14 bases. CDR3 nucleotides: TGTGCCAGCAGCTTCCCCGGGGCGAGGGACACCGGGGAGCTGTTTTTT. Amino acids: CASSFPGARDTGELFF. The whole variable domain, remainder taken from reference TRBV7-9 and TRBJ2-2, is DTGVSQNPRHKITKRGQNVTFRCDPISEHNRLYWYRQTLGQGPEFLTYFQNEAQLEKSRLLSDRFSAERPKGSFSTLEIQRTEQGDSAMYLCASSFPGARDTGELFFGEGSRLTVL.

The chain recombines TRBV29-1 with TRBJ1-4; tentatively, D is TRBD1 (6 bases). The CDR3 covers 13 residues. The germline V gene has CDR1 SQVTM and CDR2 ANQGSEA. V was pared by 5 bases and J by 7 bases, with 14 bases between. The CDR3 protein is CSVRSGDGEKLFF. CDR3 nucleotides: TGCAGCGTTCGGTCAGGGGATGGTGAAAAACTGTTTTTT. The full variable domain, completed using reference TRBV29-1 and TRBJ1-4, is SAVISQKPSRDICQRGTSLTIQCQVDSQVTMMFWYRQQPGQSLTLIATANQGSEATYESGFVIDKFPISRPNLTFSTLTVSNMSPEDSSIYLCSVRSGDGEKLFFGSGTQLSVL.

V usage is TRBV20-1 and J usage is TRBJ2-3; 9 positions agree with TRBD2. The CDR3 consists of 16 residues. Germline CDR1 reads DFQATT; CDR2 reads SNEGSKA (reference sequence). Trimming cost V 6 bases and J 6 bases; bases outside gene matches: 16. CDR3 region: CSAQKGVAGALDTQYF. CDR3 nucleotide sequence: TGCAGTGCCCAGAAGGGGGTAGCGGGAGCTCTGGATACGCAGTATTTT.

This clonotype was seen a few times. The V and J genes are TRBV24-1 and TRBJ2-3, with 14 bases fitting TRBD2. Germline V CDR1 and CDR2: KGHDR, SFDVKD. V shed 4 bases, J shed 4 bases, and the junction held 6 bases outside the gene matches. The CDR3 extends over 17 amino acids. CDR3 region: CATSERLAGGPADTQYF. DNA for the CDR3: TGTGCCACCAGTGAGCGACTAGCGGGAGGGCCCGCAGATACGCAGTATTTT.

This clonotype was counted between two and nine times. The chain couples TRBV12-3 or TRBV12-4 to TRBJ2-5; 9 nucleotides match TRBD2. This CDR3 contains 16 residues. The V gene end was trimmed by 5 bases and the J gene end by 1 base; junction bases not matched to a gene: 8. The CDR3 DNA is TGTGCCAGCAGTCAAAGGACTAGCGCGCTCCAAGAGACCCAGTACTTC. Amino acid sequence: CASSQRTSALQETQYF.

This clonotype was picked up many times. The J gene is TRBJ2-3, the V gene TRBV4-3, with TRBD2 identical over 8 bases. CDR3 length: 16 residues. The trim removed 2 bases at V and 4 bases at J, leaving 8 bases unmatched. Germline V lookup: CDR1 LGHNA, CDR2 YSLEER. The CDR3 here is CASSQTPGGLPDTQYF. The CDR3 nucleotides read TGCGCCAGCAGCCAAACTCCGGGAGGGCTCCCAGATACGCAGTATTTT.

The CDR3 bases are TGCAGCGTTGAAGGGACAGGGAACTATGGCTACACCTTC. Translation gives CSVEGTGNYGYTF. This sequence joins TRBV29-1 and TRBJ1-2; the match to TRBD1 covers 8 bases. Germline CDR1 SQVTM, CDR2 ANQGSEA. The J segment lost 2 bases and the V segment lost 1 base, leaving 0 bases of the junction unmatched. The CDR3 sequence is 13 residues long. The entire variable domain, with the rest obtained from reference TRBV29-1 and TRBJ1-2, is as follows: SAVISQKPSRDICQRGTSLTIQCQVDSQVTMMFWYRQQPGQSLTLIATANQGSEATYESGFVIDKFPISRPNLTFSTLTVSNMSPEDSSIYLCSVEGTGNYGYTFGSGTRLTVV.

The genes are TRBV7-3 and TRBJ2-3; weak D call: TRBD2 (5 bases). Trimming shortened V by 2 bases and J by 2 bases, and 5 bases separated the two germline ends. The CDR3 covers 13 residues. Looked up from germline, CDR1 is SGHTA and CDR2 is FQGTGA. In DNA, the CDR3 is TGTGCCAGCAGCTTACGGGACACAGATACGCAGTATTTT. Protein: CASSLRDTDTQYF.

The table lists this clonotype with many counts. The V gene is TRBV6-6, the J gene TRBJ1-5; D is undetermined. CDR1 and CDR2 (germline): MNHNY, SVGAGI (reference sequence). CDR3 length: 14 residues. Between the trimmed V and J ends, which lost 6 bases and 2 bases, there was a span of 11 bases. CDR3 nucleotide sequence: TGTGCCAGCAGCCGCGGGGAGGGCAATCAGCCCCAGCATTTT. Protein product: CASSRGEGNQPQHF.

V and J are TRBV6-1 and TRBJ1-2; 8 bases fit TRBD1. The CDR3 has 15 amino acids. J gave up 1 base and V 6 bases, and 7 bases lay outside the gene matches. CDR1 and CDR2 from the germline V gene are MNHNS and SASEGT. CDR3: CASSSWTGYNYGYTF. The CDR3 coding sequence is TGTGCCAGCAGCTCATGGACAGGGTATAACTATGGCTACACCTTC.